Each of the 23 T cell receptor beta chains below was sequenced from the same sample in a study of OX40 agonist ivuxolimab in advanced cancers. The assay was immunoSEQ multiplex PCR, and TCRdb's table has in-frame clones only and misses some. The data contain about 150,000 clones, 94% of them singletons. The starting material was CD4+ or CD8+ T cells sorted from blood, obtained in a trial of the OX40 agonist ivuxolimab. The receptors come from an adult with an advanced solid tumor such as melanoma, head and neck, liver or kidney cancer.

The chain links TRBV7-2 to TRBJ1-1, with D possibly matching TRBD1 (5 bases). V was shortened by 4 bases and J by 4 bases, with 19 bases between the two germline ends. Germline CDR1 is SGHTA and CDR2 is FQGNSA. CDR3 length equals 16 residues. CDR3 in DNA: TGTGCCAGCAGCTACGTCCCTAGGGGCGGTGGCACTGAAGCTTTCTTT. The encoded protein is CASSYVPRGGGTEAFF. Supplemented by reference TRBV7-2 and TRBJ1-1, the full variable domain reads GAGVSQSPSNKVTEKGKDVELRCDPISGHTALYWYRQSLGQGLEFLIYFQGNSAPDKSGLPSDRFSAERTGGSVSTLTIQRTQQEDSAVYLCASSYVPRGGGTEAFFGQGTRLTVV.

V and J are TRBV28 and TRBJ2-2; no firm D call. CDR3 length: 12 residues. Germline V CDR1 and CDR2: MDHEN, SYDVKM. V gave up 4 bases and J gave up 4 bases, with 4 bases separating them. For the CDR3, the DNA is TGTGCCAGCAGTTGGGTCACCGGGGAGCTGTTTTTT. Translating gives CASSWVTGELFF. The entire variable domain, with the rest obtained from reference TRBV28 and TRBJ2-2, is as follows: DVKVTQSSRYLVKRTGEKVFLECVQDMDHENMFWYRQDPGLGLRLIYFSYDVKMKEKGDIPEGYSVSREKKERFSLILESASTNQTSMYLCASSWVTGELFFGEGSRLTVL.

The rearrangement joins TRBV10-3 to TRBJ2-7, with D unclear. Trimming cost V 0 bases and J 5 bases, with 14 bases left between them. CDR1 is ENHRY and CDR2 is SYGVKD in the germline V gene. This CDR3 contains 15 residues. In DNA form, the CDR3 reads TGTGCCATCAGTGAGTCTTCCGGGTTAGTCGACGAGCAGTACTTC. It yields the protein CAISESSGLVDEQYF.

V usage is TRBV10-1 and J usage is TRBJ2-7; D unresolved. V was clipped by 3 bases and J by 2 bases, with 11 bases between them. The CDR3 is 14 amino acids. Per germline, CDR1 WNHNN and CDR2 SYGVQD (reference sequence). CDR3 in DNA: TGCGCCAGCAGTGAAGGGAAAGTGCCCTACGAGCAGTACTTC. This encodes CASSEGKVPYEQYF.

The CDR3 sequence: CASGSLTGVTGELFF. The CDR3 nucleotides read TGTGCTAGTGGTTCCCTGACAGGAGTGACCGGGGAGCTGTTTTTT. This chain joins TRBV12-5 and TRBJ2-2, with D maybe TRBD1 (6 bases). The V and J ends lost 4 bases and 5 bases respectively, with 14 bases between them. The CDR3 runs to 15 residues. Germline loops: CDR1 LGHNT, CDR2 FRNRAP.

The V gene is TRBV7-2, the J gene TRBJ2-7; maybe TRBD2 (5 bases). Germline loops: CDR1 SGHTA, CDR2 FQGNSA. Deletions cut 5 bases from V and 1 base from J, with 15 bases between. CDR3 length: 15 amino acids. CDR3 protein: CASSGGPGRSYEQYF. CDR3 nucleotides: TGTGCCAGCAGCGGAGGACCGGGCAGGTCCTACGAGCAGTACTTC.

CDR3 residues: CASSLRYSSGNTIYF. CDR3 in DNA: TGTGCCAGCAGCTTAAGATACAGCTCTGGAAACACCATATATTTT. The chain recombines TRBV7-2 with TRBJ1-3; D unresolved. Germline V CDR1 and CDR2: SGHTA, FQGNSA. V lost 2 bases to trimming and J lost 0 bases, with 8 bases between them. The CDR3 is 15 amino acids. The full variable domain, completed using reference TRBV7-2 and TRBJ1-3, is GAGVSQSPSNKVTEKGKDVELRCDPISGHTALYWYRQSLGQGLEFLIYFQGNSAPDKSGLPSDRFSAERTGGSVSTLTIQRTQQEDSAVYLCASSLRYSSGNTIYFGEGSWLTVV.

This chain uses TRBV9 with TRBJ2-2, with D perhaps being TRBD1 or TRBD2 (6 bases each). Germline V gene data show CDR1 as SGDLS and CDR2 as YYNGEE. Trimming shortened V by 0 bases and J by 5 bases, and 17 bases separated the two germline ends. This CDR3 region has 17 residues. The CDR3 is CASSVASGARWTGELFF. CDR3 sequence (DNA): TGTGCCAGCAGCGTAGCCTCGGGGGCTCGTTGGACCGGGGAGCTGTTTTTT.

The V gene is TRBV27, the J gene TRBJ2-1; D remains ambiguous. Germline values: CDR1 MNHEY, CDR2 SMNVEV (reference sequence). V lost 5 bases, J lost 1 base, and 6 bases lay in between. The CDR3 consists of 13 residues. The CDR3 is CASSRSSYNEQFF. DNA of the CDR3: TGTGCCAGCAGTAGGTCGTCCTACAATGAGCAGTTCTTC.

This clone has a single count. The V call is TRBV7-6, the J call TRBJ1-6, with D possibly TRBD1 on 5 matching bases. The germline gives CDR1 SGHVS, CDR2 FNYEAQ. V gave up 4 bases and J gave up 7 bases, with 14 bases separating them. The CDR3 spans 15 residues. This CDR3 reads CASSSYGEGNSPLHF. CDR3 nucleotide sequence: TGTGCCAGCAGCTCGTACGGCGAGGGGAATTCACCCCTCCACTTT.

The chain employs TRBV28 and TRBJ1-2, with 7 bases identical to TRBD1. The J segment lost 4 bases and the V segment lost 3 bases, leaving 2 bases of the junction unmatched. The CDR3 is made up of 13 amino acids. Germline V lookup: CDR1 MDHEN, CDR2 SYDVKM. CDR3 coding DNA: TGTGCCAGCAGTTTGGGACAGATCTATGGCTACACCTTC. This gives the protein CASSLGQIYGYTF.

This sequence joins TRBV6-5 and TRBJ2-7; 11 positions match TRBD1. V was pared by 4 bases and J by 4 bases, with 6 bases of the junction left unmatched. The CDR3 runs 15 residues. CDR1 MNHEY and CDR2 SVGAGI come from the germline V gene. The CDR3 region has the DNA TGTGCCAGCAGTTTTTGGACAGGGGGCGGTTACGAGCAGTACTTC. Amino acids: CASSFWTGGGYEQYF.

This rearrangement joins TRBV6-5 to TRBJ2-7, with no clear D. CDR3 size: 15 residues. Germline V gene data show CDR1 as MNHEY and CDR2 as SVGAGI. The germline V and J ends were trimmed by 2 bases and 0 bases, with 11 bases remaining between them. CDR3 bases: TGTGCCAGCAGTTACGCTCCCGTCAGCTCCTACGAGCAGTACTTC. This translates into CASSYAPVSSYEQYF.

This sequence joins TRBV5-1 and TRBJ2-3; the match to TRBD2 covers 12 bases. Germline V lookup: CDR1 SGHRS, CDR2 YFSETQ. The CDR3 loop spans 16 amino acids. Trimming at V came to 4 bases and at J to 1 base, leaving 4 bases not matched to a gene. The CDR3 reads CASSPRTSGGTDTQYF. For the CDR3, the DNA is TGCGCCAGCAGCCCCAGGACTAGCGGGGGCACAGATACGCAGTATTTT.

With regard to this clone: Other DNA sequences in the sample encode the same CDR3. The chain is built from TRBV7-2 and TRBJ2-7; D uncertain. Germline CDR1 is SGHTA and CDR2 is FQGNSA. The germline V and J ends were trimmed by 4 bases and 2 bases, with 9 bases remaining between them. The CDR3 sequence is 13 residues long. In nucleotides, the CDR3 is TGTGCCAGCAGCTCTCTGCCCCCCTACGAGCAGTACTTC. Amino acids: CASSSLPPYEQYF.

The rearrangement uses TRBV6-5 and TRBJ2-3, with a tentative D call TRBD2 (6 bases). Germline values: CDR1 MNHEY, CDR2 SVGAGI. This CDR3 is built from 15 residues. V was shortened by 0 bases and J by 0 bases, with 7 bases between the two germline ends. In nucleotides, the CDR3 is TGTGCCAGCAGTTACTCGGGGAGGAGCACAGATACGCAGTATTTT. Encoded protein: CASSYSGRSTDTQYF.

V usage is TRBV6-5 and J usage is TRBJ1-5; the match to TRBD1 covers 9 bases. The CDR3 covers 15 residues. V trimming: 5 bases; J trimming: 2 bases; junction bases outside the gene matches: 4. Germline V gene sequence: CDR1 MNHEY, CDR2 SVGAGI. CDR3 DNA sequence: TGTGCCAGCAGTCGGACAGGGGAAGGCAATCAGCCCCAGCATTTT. Its protein is CASSRTGEGNQPQHF.

A few counts support this clone. This rearrangement joins TRBV19 to TRBJ1-2, with 7 bases identical to TRBD1. Germline V gene data show CDR1 as LNHDA and CDR2 as SQIVND (reference sequence). Trimming removed 7 bases from V and 4 bases from J; junction bases left unmatched: 6. The CDR3 extends over 13 amino acids. The CDR3 loop reads CASTEGQFYGYTF. The CDR3 DNA sequence: TGTGCCAGTACCGAGGGACAGTTCTATGGCTACACCTTC. The full variable domain, with the rest looked up from reference TRBV19 and TRBJ1-2, is DGGITQSPKYLFRKEGQNVTLSCEQNLNHDAMYWYRQDPGQGLRLIYYSQIVNDFQKGDIAEGYSVSREKKESFPLTVTSAQKNPTAFYLCASTEGQFYGYTFGSGTRLTVV.

V gene TRBV11-3 combines with J gene TRBJ2-1; D may be TRBD2 (6 bases). The CDR3 extends over 15 amino acids. Trimming cost V 8 bases and J 0 bases, with 14 bases left between them. Germline CDR1 and CDR2: SGHNT and YENEEA. CDR3 amino acids: CASSKAGSSYNEQFF. In nucleotides, the CDR3 is TGTGCCAGCTCTAAGGCGGGGAGCTCCTACAATGAGCAGTTCTTC.

Written as DNA, the CDR3 is TGTGCCAGCAGCGTAGGTAGGGGTGGGGAGACCCAGTACTTC. It translates to CASSVGRGGETQYF. This sequence joins TRBV9 and TRBJ2-5, with a possible D match to TRBD1 (5 bases). CDR1 is SGDLS, CDR2 YYNGEE, per germline. V lost 0 bases and J 5 bases, leaving 11 bases between the germline ends. The CDR3 is made up of 14 amino acids.

In its sample, this clone was seen once. The V call is TRBV18, the J call TRBJ2-7; D remains unclear. The CDR3 runs to 14 residues. The germline CDR1 and CDR2 sequences are KGHSH and LQKENI. V lost 6 bases and J 3 bases, leaving 15 bases between the germline ends. As DNA, the CDR3 is TGTGCCAGCTCCCTAAGTACAGTTTTCTACGAGCAGTACTTC. The encoded protein is CASSLSTVFYEQYF.

This clone occurred once. At one of its ends the junction is not consistent with the germline gene, which may arise from a read error. The chain has TRBV7-7 and TRBJ2-1, with TRBD1 identical over 7 bases. Looked up from germline, CDR1 is SSHAT and CDR2 is FNYEAQ (reference sequence). The CDR3 totals 14 residues. The CDR3 is CASSPGQVYNEQFF. The DNA of the CDR3 is TGTGCTAGCAGCCCCGGACAGGTCTACAATGAGCAGTTCTTC.

This clone showed up just once. The rearrangement links TRBV15 to TRBJ2-4; 7 bases line up with TRBD1. Trimming took 0 bases from V and 7 from J; bases not matched to a gene: 15. Germline V CDR1 and CDR2: LNHNV, YYDKDF (reference sequence). The CDR3 runs 18 residues. CDR3 DNA: TGTGCCACCAGCAGAGATTACGGGACAGTTTCCCGTGGGAACATTCAGTACTTC. Translated: CATSRDYGTVSRGNIQYF.